A selection of T cell receptor beta chains follows, all from one sample in a study of blood T cell repertoires in COVID-19. This table comes from immunoSEQ multiplex PCR, and its TCRdb copy is limited to in-frame clones, with some not included. The profile shows hundreds of thousands of clones, about 90% of them singletons. Sequencing was done on a sample of PBMCs or T cells enriched from blood (not recorded which). The receptors were gathered from a man aged 35-49 years in a cohort exposed to, infected with or recovered from COVID-19 (not recorded which). Both conserved end residues are part of each CDR3. The D gene is left open where the match is weak.

cdr3_nt cdr3_aa j_call d_call v_call
TGTGCCAGTAGTATAAAGGGGGACAGGTCCTACGAGCAGTACTTC CASSIKGDRSYEQYF TRBJ2-7 TRBD1 TRBV19
TGTGCCATCAGTGAGGACAGGGGGCGGACCGGGGAGCTGTTTTTT CAISEDRGRTGELFF TRBJ2-2 TRBD1 TRBV10-3
TGTGCCAGTAGTAGGGACTGGTTCGACGAGCAGTACTTC CASSRDWFDEQYF TRBJ2-7 - TRBV19
TGTGCCAGCAGCTTACTACCCGTCCCGGGAGACTTCAAGACCCAGTACTTC CASSLLPVPGDFKTQYF TRBJ2-5 - TRBV7-2
TGCAGCGGACAGGGGGCGTATTCAGATACGCAGTATTTT CSGQGAYSDTQYF TRBJ2-3 TRBD1 TRBV29-1
TGTGCCAGTAGTGGGACAGGGTTGGGGGAGACCCAGTACTTC CASSGTGLGETQYF TRBJ2-5 TRBD1 TRBV19
TGTGCCAGCAGCCTATCTCTAGCGGGAGTTAAGAACGAGCAGTACTTC CASSLSLAGVKNEQYF TRBJ2-7 TRBD2 TRBV3-1/TRBV3-2
TGTGCCAGCAGTGAAGTAGGGGGACCGGCCAATGAGCAGTTCTTC CASSEVGGPANEQFF TRBJ2-1 - TRBV6-1
TGTGCCAGCAGCGTAGTCCCCCCAGGGGGAGACTATGGCTACACCTTC CASSVVPPGGDYGYTF TRBJ1-2 TRBD1 TRBV9
TGTGCCAGCTCGCCGGGATATAGCAATCAGCCCCAGCATTTT CASSPGYSNQPQHF TRBJ1-5 - TRBV18
TGTGCCAGCAGTCCCTTCCCCTGCGAGCAGTACTTC CASSPFPCEQYF TRBJ2-7 - TRBV27
TGTGCCAGCCCCAACCGGACTAGCGTGAAGTACGAGCAGTACTTC CASPNRTSVKYEQYF TRBJ2-7 TRBD2 TRBV27